These 15 T cell receptor beta chains were sequenced from one sample in a study of blood T cell repertoires in COVID-19. The assay was immunoSEQ multiplex PCR, and TCRdb's table has in-frame clones only and misses some. The data contain 150,000 to 200,000 clones, roughly 90% of them singletons. The sample consisted of peripheral blood. The receptors shown here come from a man aged 60 to 75 with active or convalescent COVID-19.

The V call is TRBV19, the J call TRBJ2-7; the D gene is possibly TRBD1 (6 bases). Trimming took 1 base from V and 5 from J, leaving 18 bases between them. This CDR3 contains 16 residues. Looked up from germline, CDR1 is LNHDA and CDR2 is SQIVND (reference sequence). CDR3 sequence: CASSIVERGSNHEQYF. DNA of the CDR3: TGTGCCAGTAGTATAGTCGAGAGGGGGAGTAACCACGAGCAGTACTTC.

The chain carries TRBV7-6 and TRBJ2-2; the match to TRBD1 covers 11 bases. The V segment lost 2 bases and the J segment 4 bases; nucleotides outside the gene matches: 3. The germline V gene encodes CDR1 SGHVS and CDR2 FNYEAQ. The CDR3 has 16 amino acids. CDR3 nucleotides: TGTGCCAGCAGCTTATTGGGACAGGGGGTCACCGGGGAGCTGTTTTTT. Amino acids: CASSLLGQGVTGELFF.

The chain recombines TRBV29-1 with TRBJ2-3; TRBD2 aligns across 8 bases. V lost 5 bases and J lost 2; bases outside the gene matches: 9. The CDR3 contains 15 residues. Germline V gene lookup returns CDR1 SQVTM and CDR2 ANQGSEA. In nucleotides, the CDR3 is TGCAGCGTTACGACTAGCGAGAGACCCACAGATACGCAGTATTTT. Translation gives CSVTTSERPTDTQYF.

J is TRBJ2-3 and V is TRBV4-1, with D maybe TRBD2 (6 bases). CDR1 is MGHRA and CDR2 is YSYEKL in the germline V gene. V lost 4 bases and J lost 0, with 14 bases in between. CDR3 size: 16 residues. This chain's CDR3 is CASSLAGTWSTDTQYF. CDR3 DNA sequence: TGCGCCAGCAGCCTAGCCGGGACTTGGAGCACAGATACGCAGTATTTT.

The V and J genes are TRBV11-2 and TRBJ1-6, with D perhaps TRBD1 (6 bases). The germline V gene encodes CDR1 SGHAT and CDR2 FQNNGV. The CDR3 totals 15 residues. V was shortened by 0 bases and J by 9 bases, with 12 bases between the two germline ends. This chain's CDR3 is CASSLDLTGTSPLHF. CDR3 sequence (DNA): TGTGCCAGCAGCTTAGATCTCACAGGGACTTCACCCCTCCACTTT.

The V and J genes are TRBV4-1 and TRBJ2-2; 7 bases match TRBD1. V trimming: 4 bases; J trimming: 3 bases; junction bases outside the gene matches: 5. Germline loops: CDR1 MGHRA, CDR2 YSYEKL. The CDR3 is 15 amino acids. The CDR3 is CASSRGQADTGELFF. Here the CDR3 DNA reads TGCGCCAGCAGCCGAGGACAGGCGGACACCGGGGAGCTGTTTTTT.

The chain employs TRBV15 and TRBJ1-4; TRBD1 might be the D (5 bases). V was cut by 0 bases and J by 7 bases, with 12 bases left in between. CDR3 length equals 15 residues. Germline CDR1 LNHNV, CDR2 YYDKDF (reference sequence). CDR3 sequence: CATSRDQGWGEKLFF. CDR3 DNA: TGTGCCACCAGCAGAGATCAGGGCTGGGGTGAAAAACTGTTTTTT.

The V and J genes are TRBV6-2 or TRBV6-3 and TRBJ1-2, with unresolved D. Germline assignment: CDR1 MNHEY and CDR2 SVGEGT. V lost 4 bases, J lost 4 bases, and 7 bases lay in between. CDR3 length: 12 amino acids. CDR3 sequence: CASSSTRYGYTF. The CDR3 coding sequence is TGTGCCAGCAGTTCCACTCGCTATGGCTACACCTTC.

The chain combines TRBV28 with TRBJ1-5, with 8 nucleotides matching TRBD1. V trimming: 9 bases; J trimming: 5 bases; junction bases outside the gene matches: 3. The CDR3 is made up of 12 amino acids. The germline V gene has CDR1 MDHEN and CDR2 SYDVKM. As DNA, the CDR3 is TGTGCCAGTCAGGGGGCCGATCAGCCCCAGCATTTT. It codes for CASQGADQPQHF.

This rearrangement joins TRBV19 to TRBJ1-1, with no clear D. This CDR3 has 11 residues. Germline CDR1 and CDR2: LNHDA and SQIVND (reference sequence). The V and J ends lost 11 bases and 5 bases respectively, with 12 bases between them. This CDR3 reads CALRGETEAFF. CDR3 bases: TGTGCCCTTAGAGGTGAAACTGAAGCTTTCTTT.

The chain joins TRBV5-1 to TRBJ1-3; 9 nucleotides match TRBD1. J lost 3 bases, V lost 0 bases, and 4 bases had no gene match. The CDR3 totals 16 residues. Germline lookup yields CDR1 SGHRS and CDR2 YFSETQ. CDR3 residues: CASSLAGTGFGNTIYF. CDR3 nucleotide sequence: TGCGCCAGCAGCTTGGCTGGGACAGGGTTTGGAAACACCATATATTTT. Using reference TRBV5-1 and TRBJ1-3 for the parts outside the CDR3, the full variable domain is KAGVTQTPRYLIKTRGQQVTLSCSPISGHRSVSWYQQTPGQGLQFLFEYFSETQRNKGNFPGRFSGRQFSNSRSEMNVSTLELGDSALYLCASSLAGTGFGNTIYFGEGSWLTVV.

V usage is TRBV11-3 and J usage is TRBJ2-3; D unresolved. Trimming stripped 5 bases from V and 2 bases from J, with 8 bases between. Germline values: CDR1 SGHNT, CDR2 YENEEA. The length of the CDR3 is 13 residues. The CDR3 here is CASSITNTDTQYF. The CDR3 DNA reads as TGTGCCAGCAGCATCACTAACACAGATACGCAGTATTTT. Full variable domain (outside the CDR3, taken from reference TRBV11-3 and TRBJ2-3): EAGVVQSPRYKIIEKKQPVAFWCNPISGHNTLYWYLQNLGQGPELLIRYENEEAVDDSQLPKDRFSAERLKGVDSTLKIQPAELGDSAVYLCASSITNTDTQYFGPGTRLTVL.

V gene TRBV30 combines with J gene TRBJ1-3, with 9 bases fitting TRBD1. The junction had 4 bases not matched to a gene; V was cut back by 4 bases and J by 3 bases. Germline-derived CDR1 and CDR2 are GTSNPN and SVGIG (reference sequence). This CDR3 has 14 residues. The CDR3 DNA reads TGTGCCTGGAACCGACAGGGGGTTGGAAACACCATATATTTT. This codes for CAWNRQGVGNTIYF.

The chain has TRBV6-5 and TRBJ1-2; no clear D. The CDR3 contains 14 residues. Germline CDR1 MNHEY, CDR2 SVGAGI. V was clipped by 8 bases and J by 4 bases, with 17 bases between them. The CDR3 spells CASSPQGRTYGYTF. In nucleotides, the CDR3 is TGTGCCAGCTCACCCCAAGGGAGGACCTATGGCTACACCTTC.

V is TRBV28 and J is TRBJ1-4, with D tentatively TRBD1 (5 bases). CDR3 length: 15 amino acids. In germline, CDR1 is MDHEN, CDR2 SYDVKM. V lost 3 bases and J 5 bases, leaving 13 bases between the germline ends. Here the CDR3 reads CASSFRVAENEKLFF. The CDR3 region has the DNA TGTGCCAGCAGTTTCAGGGTGGCGGAAAATGAAAAACTGTTTTTT.